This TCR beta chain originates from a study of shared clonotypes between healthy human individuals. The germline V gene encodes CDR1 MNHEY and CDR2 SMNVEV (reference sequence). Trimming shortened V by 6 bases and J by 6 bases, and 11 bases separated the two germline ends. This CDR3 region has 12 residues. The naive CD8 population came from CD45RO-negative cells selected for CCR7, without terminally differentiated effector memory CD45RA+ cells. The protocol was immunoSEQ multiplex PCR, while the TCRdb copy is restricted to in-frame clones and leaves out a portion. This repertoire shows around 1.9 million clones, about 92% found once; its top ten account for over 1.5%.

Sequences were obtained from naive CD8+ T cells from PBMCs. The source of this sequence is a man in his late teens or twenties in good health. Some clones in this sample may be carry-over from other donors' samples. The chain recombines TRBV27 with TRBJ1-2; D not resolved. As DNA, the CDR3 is TGTGCCAGCAGCTCCAGAAGGGATGGCTACACCTTC. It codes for CASSSRRDGYTF.